Listed below are T cell receptor beta chains from one sample, sequenced in a study of Ad26.COV2.S vaccination and SARS-CoV-2 variants. Sequenced by immunoSEQ multiplex PCR; TCRdb stores in-frame clones only, minus some. The table shows 350,000 to 500,000 clones, with 89% occurring only once. Here the sequenced sample was peripheral blood, taken in a trial of Ad26.COV2.S vaccine versus placebo. These receptors all stem from a person aged 18 to 59 who received the Ad26.COV2.S COVID-19 vaccine or a placebo. Both conserved end residues are part of each CDR3. D genes are given only for firm matches. Not every row has a clone size; where given, it reads once, few, many or a size class.

TRBJ2-1 | TRBV5-1 | TRBD1 | once | CASSGGTGSYNEQFF | TGCGCCAGCAGCGGCGGGACAGGGTCCTACAATGAGCAGTTCTTC
TRBJ1-4 | TRBV18 | . | . | CASSPPGSTREKLFF | TGTGCCAGCTCACCACCGGGCAGCACTCGTGAAAAACTGTTTTTT
TRBJ2-3 | TRBV14 | . | . | CASSQVSAYTDTQYF | TGTGCCAGCAGCCAAGTTTCAGCCTACACAGATACGCAGTATTTT
TRBJ1-2 | TRBV7-8 | . | . | CASSPEGVYGYTF | TGTGCCAGCAGCCCCGAGGGGGTGTATGGCTACACCTTC
TRBJ1-6 | TRBV7-3 | . | . | CASSSSPGDSPLHF | TGTGCCAGCAGCTCTTCCCCCGGGGACTCACCCCTCCACTTT
TRBJ1-2 | TRBV2 | . | . | CASTGDHNYGYTF | TGTGCCAGCACAGGGGACCATAACTATGGCTACACCTTC
TRBJ2-2 | TRBV30 | . | . | CAWSVPGWDAGELFF | TGTGCCTGGAGTGTACCGGGGTGGGACGCCGGGGAGCTGTTTTTT
TRBJ2-6 | TRBV5-1 | . | . | CASSPSSGANVLTF | TGCGCCAGCAGCCCCTCGTCCGGGGCCAACGTCCTGACTTTC
TRBJ2-5 | TRBV4-2 | . | . | CASSQGGATETQYF | TGTGCCAGCAGCCAAGGGGGGGCGACAGAGACCCAGTACTTC
TRBJ2-7 | TRBV7-2 | . | few | CASSLAREDEQYF | TGTGCCAGCAGCTTAGCCAGGGAAGACGAGCAGTACTTC
TRBJ2-1 | TRBV2 | . | few | CASRSVGGGLYNEQFF | TGTGCCAGCAGGAGCGTTGGGGGCGGGCTTTACAATGAGCAGTTCTTC
TRBJ1-1 | TRBV18 | . | . | CASSPSQNTEAFF | TGTGCCAGCTCACCTTCCCAAAACACTGAAGCTTTCTTT
TRBJ1-6 | TRBV5-1 | . | . | CASSVLGSPLHF | TGCGCCAGCAGCGTCTTAGGCTCACCCCTCCACTTT
TRBJ1-1 | TRBV21-1 | . | . | CASSISPGHPNTEAFF | TGTGCCAGCAGCATCTCTCCGGGACACCCGAACACTGAAGCTTTCTTT
TRBJ1-1 | TRBV12-3/TRBV12-4 | . | . | CASSFRAEAFF | TGTGCCAGCAGTTTCAGGGCTGAAGCTTTCTTT
TRBJ1-5 | TRBV6-6 | TRBD1 | once | CASSLLGTGDNQPQHF | TGTGCCAGCAGTCTGCTTGGGACAGGGGACAATCAGCCCCAGCATTTT
TRBJ2-5 | TRBV5-1 | . | . | CASRREETQYF | TGCGCCAGCAGAAGAGAAGAGACCCAGTACTTC
TRBJ1-4 | TRBV7-8 | . | . | CASSSGGGHEKLFF | TGTGCCAGCAGCTCAGGAGGCGGGCATGAAAAACTGTTTTTT
TRBJ1-5 | TRBV7-2 | . | few | CASSLALTNGQPQHF | TGTGCCAGCAGCTTAGCGCTGACGAATGGTCAGCCCCAGCATTTT
TRBJ1-1 | TRBV10-2 | . | . | CASSEWREGLGDTEAFF | TGCGCCAGCAGTGAGTGGCGGGAGGGCTTGGGGGACACTGAAGCTTTCTTT
TRBJ1-2 | TRBV5-4 | . | once | CASSLGPDNFYGYTF | TGTGCCAGCAGCTTGGGCCCGGACAACTTCTATGGCTACACCTTC
TRBJ1-2 | TRBV29-1 | . | few | CSVYDSYGYTF | TGCAGCGTTTATGACAGTTATGGCTACACCTTC
TRBJ2-5 | TRBV2 | . | . | CASSAGLQETQYF | TGTGCCAGCAGCGCGGGGCTCCAAGAGACCCAGTACTTC
TRBJ2-2 | TRBV4-1 | TRBD2 | . | CASSQEGGEGRNTGELFF | TGCGCCAGCAGCCAAGAGGGAGGGGAGGGTAGGAACACCGGGGAGCTGTTTTTT
TRBJ2-5 | TRBV5-4 | . | . | CASKMRVGETQYF | TGTGCCAGCAAGATGAGGGTGGGAGAGACCCAGTACTTC
TRBJ2-3 | TRBV19 | . | . | CASCPSRRGSADTQYF | TGTGCCAGTTGTCCCTCCCGGCGGGGAAGCGCAGATACGCAGTATTTT
TRBJ2-5 | TRBV7-2 | TRBD1 | once | CASSLDRTGGFGETQYF | TGTGCCAGCAGCTTAGACAGGACAGGGGGATTTGGGGAGACCCAGTACTTC
TRBJ2-7 | TRBV11-2 | . | once | CASSPIDRPSSYEQYF | TGTGCCAGCAGCCCTATCGACAGGCCGAGCTCCTACGAGCAGTACTTC
TRBJ1-6 | TRBV28 | . | . | CASSPLTGWDSPLHF | TGTGCCAGCAGCCCCCTAACAGGGTGGGATTCACCCCTCCACTTT
TRBJ1-6 | TRBV7-6 | . | . | CASSLGSAGLNSPLHF | TGTGCCAGCAGCTTAGGTTCGGCAGGGCTCAATTCACCCCTCCACTTT
TRBJ2-5 | TRBV10-3 | . | . | CAISESRGTETQYF | TGTGCCATCAGTGAGTCGAGGGGCACAGAGACCCAGTACTTC
TRBJ2-5 | TRBV5-6 | . | . | CASERDTQETQYF | TGTGCCAGCGAGCGGGACACACAAGAGACCCAGTACTTC
TRBJ2-2 | TRBV9 | . | . | CASSSVVVLPSNTGELFF | TGTGCCAGCAGCAGCGTAGTTGTGCTACCCTCGAACACCGGGGAGCTGTTTTTT
TRBJ2-1 | TRBV18 | TRBD1 | . | CASSPLGQGFINEQFF | TGTGCCAGCTCACCACTGGGACAGGGATTTATTAATGAGCAGTTCTTC
TRBJ1-1 | TRBV18 | TRBD1 | . | CASSSTGMRATEAFF | TGTGCCAGCTCATCGACAGGGATGCGGGCCACTGAAGCTTTCTTT
TRBJ2-5 | TRBV14 | . | . | CASSQVQETQYF | TGTGCCAGCAGCCAAGTTCAAGAGACCCAGTACTTC
TRBJ2-2 | TRBV6-5 | . | . | CASSPPGTGELFF | TGTGCCAGCAGCCCCCCGGGCACCGGGGAGCTGTTTTTT
TRBJ1-1 | TRBV9 | . | once | CASSVGVLGRTNTEAFF | TGTGCCAGCAGCGTAGGGGTGCTGGGACGCACAAACACTGAAGCTTTCTTT
TRBJ2-7 | TRBV19 | TRBD1 | . | CASSIPGQGRYEQYF | TGTGCCAGTAGTATACCGGGACAGGGGCGCTACGAGCAGTACTTC
TRBJ2-1 | TRBV6-6 | TRBD2 | . | CASRITSDEQFF | TGTGCCAGCAGGATCACTAGCGATGAGCAGTTCTTC
TRBJ2-5 | TRBV5-4 | TRBD1 | . | CASSLPAGQGSETQYF | TGTGCCAGCAGCTTGCCCGCGGGACAGGGGAGTGAGACCCAGTACTTC
TRBJ2-1 | TRBV19 | . | . | CASRGRRDEQFF | TGTGCCAGTAGAGGTCGTAGGGATGAGCAGTTCTTC
TRBJ1-1 | TRBV7-9 | . | . | CASSSDWEGTEAFF | TGTGCCAGCAGCTCCGATTGGGAGGGCACTGAAGCTTTCTTT
TRBJ2-1 | TRBV7-3 | . | . | CASSLFPGATYNEQFF | TGTGCCAGCAGCTTATTCCCAGGCGCAACCTACAATGAGCAGTTCTTC
TRBJ1-5 | TRBV2 | TRBD1 | . | CASSTGGSNQPQHF | TGTGCCAGCAGTACAGGGGGAAGCAATCAGCCCCAGCATTTT
TRBJ2-5 | TRBV24-1 | . | . | CATSTEEDEETQYF | TGTGCCACCTCGACGGAGGAAGACGAAGAGACCCAGTACTTC
TRBJ1-2 | TRBV29-1 | . | . | CSARGSGGGYTF | TGCAGCGCCCGAGGGTCTGGAGGGGGCTACACCTTC
TRBJ2-1 | TRBV11-3 | TRBD2 | . | CASSDSGRAANEQFF | TGTGCCAGCAGCGATAGCGGGAGGGCCGCCAATGAGCAGTTCTTC
TRBJ1-1 | TRBV5-8 | . | . | CASSEWMLNTEAFF | TGTGCCAGCAGCGAATGGATGCTGAACACTGAAGCTTTCTTT
TRBJ2-5 | TRBV28 | . | once | CASSPPGGVGETQYF | TGTGCCAGCAGTCCCCCAGGCGGGGTGGGAGAGACCCAGTACTTC
TRBJ1-4 | TRBV15 | . | . | CATKSGDDSEKLFF | TGTGCCACCAAAAGCGGGGACGATTCTGAAAAACTGTTTTTT
TRBJ1-1 | TRBV14 | . | . | CASSPLQGWNTEAFF | TGTGCCAGCAGCCCTCTCCAGGGCTGGAACACTGAAGCTTTCTTT
TRBJ1-4 | TRBV28 | . | . | CASSLWGSDTNEKLFF | TGTGCCAGCAGTTTATGGGGGAGTGATACTAATGAAAAACTGTTTTTT